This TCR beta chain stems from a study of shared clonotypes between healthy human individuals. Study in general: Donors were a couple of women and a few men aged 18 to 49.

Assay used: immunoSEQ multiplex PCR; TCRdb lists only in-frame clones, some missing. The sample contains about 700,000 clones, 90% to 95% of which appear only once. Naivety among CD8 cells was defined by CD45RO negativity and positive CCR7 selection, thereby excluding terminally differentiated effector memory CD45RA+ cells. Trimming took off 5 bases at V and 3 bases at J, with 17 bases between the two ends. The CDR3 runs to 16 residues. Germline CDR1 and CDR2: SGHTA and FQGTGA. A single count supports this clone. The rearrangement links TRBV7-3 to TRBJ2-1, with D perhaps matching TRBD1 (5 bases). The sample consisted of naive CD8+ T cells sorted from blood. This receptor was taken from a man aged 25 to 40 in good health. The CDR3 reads CASSLQRGAYYNEQFF. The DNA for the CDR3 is TGTGCCAGCAGCCTCCAAAGGGGCGCTTACTACAATGAGCAGTTCTTC.